This entry lists 23 T cell receptor beta chains sequenced from one sample in a study of T cells in Graves' hyperthyroidism and ophthalmopathy. TCR beta CDR3 regions were amplified from RNA transcripts. With the HTBI primer set, the TCR CDR3 went through a first round of RT-PCR. TCRdb redid the calling of the multiplex PCR reads with MiXCR, one entry per CDR3 protein. The sample has approximately 480,000 distinct CDR3 sequences, less than 25% seen once. Sequencing used blood. The receptor source for this set is a man aged 18 to 35 with Graves' hyperthyroidism.

This clonotype has just a few counts. The chain is built from TRBV12-3 or TRBV12-4 and TRBJ1-5; D remains ambiguous. The V and J ends lost 7 bases and 1 base respectively, with 11 bases between them. CDR3 length: 14 residues. The CDR3 DNA sequence: TGTGCCAGCACTTTGTCAGGAAGCAATCAGCCCCAGCATTTT. Residues: CASTLSGSNQPQHF.

This clonotype was picked up many times. This chain joins TRBV28 and TRBJ2-5; 8 nucleotides match TRBD2. The V segment lost 4 bases and the J segment 1 base; nucleotides outside the gene matches: 5. Germline values: CDR1 MDHEN, CDR2 SYDVKM. CDR3 length: 15 residues. The CDR3 DNA follows: TGTGCCAGCAGTTATACTAGCGGAGGCCAAGAGACCCAGTACTTC. Amino acids: CASSYTSGGQETQYF. The complete variable domain, with remaining parts taken from reference TRBV28 and TRBJ2-5, reads DVKVTQSSRYLVKRTGEKVFLECVQDMDHENMFWYRQDPGLGLRLIYFSYDVKMKEKGDIPEGYSVSREKKERFSLILESASTNQTSMYLCASSYTSGGQETQYFGPGTRLLVL.

On this clonotype itself: As the CDR3 is not closed by the conserved phenylalanine or tryptophan, this likely results from a read error. The DNA is left out, because the CDR3 cannot be placed on it with certainty; the CDR3 is given as TCRdb lists it. The rearrangement uses TRBV11-2 and TRBJ1-5. The CDR3 totals 13 residues, both ends included. Germline CDR1 and CDR2: SGHAT and FQNNGV. The CDR3 loop reads CASSLGSGQPQQV.

In its sample, this clonotype was seen a few times. The V call is TRBV12-3 or TRBV12-4, the J call TRBJ2-7; TRBD2 matches 12 bases. The CDR3 totals 14 residues. The trim removed 6 bases at V and 3 bases at J, leaving 3 bases unmatched. CDR3 nucleotides: TGTGCCAGCAGCAGGACTAGCGGGGACTACGAGCAGTACTTC. Residues: CASSRTSGDYEQYF.

This chain uses TRBV5-1 with TRBJ2-2, with D perhaps TRBD1 (6 bases). The CDR3 loop spans 15 amino acids. CDR1 is SGHRS, CDR2 YFSETQ, per germline. V was trimmed by 4 bases and J by 0 bases, leaving 10 bases between them. DNA of the CDR3: TGCGCCAGCAGCAGGACAGTCTCGAACACCGGGGAGCTGTTTTTT. Its translation: CASSRTVSNTGELFF.

This clonotype was seen repeatedly, ten times or more. Germline and junction disagree at one end, which may indicate a read error. The gene calls are TRBV6-5 and TRBJ1-2, with D unresolved. This CDR3 has 13 residues. CDR1 MNHEY and CDR2 SVGAGI come from the germline V gene. The DNA for the CDR3 is TGTGCCAGCAGCTCCACAGCTAACTGTGGCTACACCTTC. Its protein product is CASSSTANCGYTF.

This clonotype was detected many times. This chain joins TRBV28 and TRBJ2-2; D call uncertain. Trimming cost V 7 bases and J 5 bases, with 23 bases left between them. CDR3 size: 17 residues. The germline CDR1 and CDR2 sequences are MDHEN and SYDVKM. In nucleotides, the CDR3 is TGTGCCAGCACCCAGGCTCCATCACGAGGTGGGACCGGGGAGCTGTTTTTT. Translated, it gives CASTQAPSRGGTGELFF.

The table lists this clonotype with many counts. This may be a read error, as it is one base from a much larger clone. V gene TRBV12-3 or TRBV12-4 combines with J gene TRBJ1-1; D remains ambiguous. The CDR3 is 10 amino acids. Trimming removed 7 bases from V and 1 base from J, with 1 base in between. CDR3 nucleotides: TGTGCCAGCAAGAACACTGAAGCTTTCTTT. Translated: CASKNTEAFF.

This clonotype was counted many times. CDR3 DNA sequence: TGTGCTAGTGGTTTGACAGGTTCCTACGAGCAGTACTTC. The encoded protein is CASGLTGSYEQYF. The rearrangement uses TRBV12-5 and TRBJ2-7, with D maybe TRBD1 (5 bases). CDR3 length equals 13 residues. Trimming took 2 bases from V and 1 from J, leaving 6 bases between them. Per the germline V gene, CDR1 is LGHNT and CDR2 is FRNRAP.

This clonotype was found a few times. The rearrangement joins TRBV11-2 to TRBJ1-1; D may be TRBD1 (5 bases). This CDR3 spans 16 amino acids. Germline-derived CDR1 and CDR2 are SGHAT and FQNNGV. V gave up 5 bases and J gave up 5 bases, with 21 bases separating them. CDR3 region: CASSPWFGVGVTEAFF. CDR3 DNA: TGTGCCAGCAGCCCCTGGTTTGGGGTAGGGGTAACTGAAGCTTTCTTT.

This clonotype was picked up many times. This rearrangement joins TRBV25-1 to TRBJ1-1; D gene unclear. V was pared by 4 bases and J by 7 bases, with 13 bases between. CDR3 length: 13 residues. Looked up from germline, CDR1 is MGHDK and CDR2 is SYGVNS. The CDR3 here is CASSAGPRSEAFF. The DNA for the CDR3 is TGTGCCAGCAGTGCCGGCCCTCGGAGTGAAGCTTTCTTT. Variable domain in full (rest from reference TRBV25-1 and TRBJ1-1): EADIYQTPRYLVIGTGKKITLECSQTMGHDKMYWYQQDPGMELHLIHYSYGVNSTEKGDLSSESTVSRIRTEHFPLTLESARPSHTSQYLCASSAGPRSEAFFGQGTRLTVV.

The rearrangement joins TRBV6-1 to TRBJ1-1; D unclear. V lost 8 bases, J lost 4 bases, and 14 bases lay in between. The germline CDR1 and CDR2 sequences are MNHNS and SASEGT. This CDR3 is built from 13 residues. This CDR3 reads CASRLEGATEAFF. CDR3 nucleotides: TGTGCCAGCCGCCTTGAGGGAGCCACTGAAGCTTTCTTT.

This clonotype was seen a few times. Just one base apart from a much larger clone, this may be a read error. Lacking the conserved final phenylalanine or tryptophan, this CDR3 likely reflects a read error. The V and J genes are TRBV6-2 or TRBV6-3 and TRBJ1-2; weak D call: TRBD1 (6 bases). Germline CDR1 and CDR2: MNHEY and SVGEGT. The CDR3 is 14 residues long. Trimming pared 4 bases from V and 8 bases from J, leaving 17 bases between. CDR3 coding DNA: TGTGCCAGCAGTTCAAGACAGGCCGCGGGCGGCTACACCTTG. Protein: CASSSRQAAGGYTL.

The V call is TRBV4-1, the J call TRBJ2-7; TRBD1 might be the D (6 bases). Per the germline V gene, CDR1 is MGHRA and CDR2 is YSYEKL. This CDR3 has 14 amino acids. With 3 bases removed from V and 3 bases from J, the gap between germline ends came to 12 bases. CDR3 nucleotides: TGCGCCAGCAGCCAGGGACAATGGGACTACGAGCAGTACTTC. Residues: CASSQGQWDYEQYF.

The table lists this clonotype with a few counts. Compared with germline, one end of the junction differs, possibly owing to a read error. V gene TRBV28 combines with J gene TRBJ1-2; 10 bases line up with TRBD1. The length of the CDR3 is 17 residues. The germline CDR1 and CDR2 sequences are MDHEN and SYDVKM. The CDR3 reads CASGAPGQGYVGNGHTF. CDR3 nucleotide sequence: TGTGCCAGCGGAGCGCCGGGACAGGGGTATGTCGGAAATGGCCACACCTTC.

At least ten counts were recorded for this clonotype. Written as DNA, the CDR3 is TGTGCCAGCAGCCCTGGGACAGGGAGGGGCGAGCAGTACTTC. Residues: CASSPGTGRGEQYF. J is TRBJ2-7 and V is TRBV9, with 9 bases that match TRBD1. Per the germline V gene, CDR1 is SGDLS and CDR2 is YYNGEE. The ends lost 4 bases at V and 6 bases at J; junction bases unmatched: 8. This CDR3 spans 14 amino acids.

V usage is TRBV20-1 and J usage is TRBJ1-1, with 7 bases aligning to TRBD1. The J segment lost 8 bases and the V segment lost 3 bases, leaving 9 bases of the junction unmatched. This CDR3 comprises 13 residues. Germline V gene data show CDR1 as DFQATT and CDR2 as SNEGSKA (reference sequence). The CDR3 nucleotides read TGCAGTGCTAGTCGACAGGGTTACGTGGAAGCTTTCTTT. Translated: CSASRQGYVEAFF.

The V gene is TRBV6-1, the J gene TRBJ2-7, with TRBD1 matching 7 bases. V was pared by 4 bases and J by 4 bases, with 7 bases of the junction left unmatched. Germline-derived CDR1 and CDR2 are MNHNS and SASEGT. The CDR3 runs 14 residues. In DNA, the CDR3 is TGTGCCAGCAGTGCGGGACAGCAACGTTACGAGCAGTACTTC. Encoded protein: CASSAGQQRYEQYF.

As regards this clonotype: A much more abundant neighbour one base away suggests this may be a read error. The V call is TRBV7-9, the J call TRBJ2-5, with a possible D match to TRBD1 (5 bases). The V end lost 2 bases, the J end lost 3 bases, and 10 bases lay between the germline ends. The germline CDR1 and CDR2 sequences are SEHNR and FQNEAQ (reference sequence). This CDR3 has 14 amino acids. The CDR3 reads CASSLMTVEETQYF. The CDR3 nucleotides read TGTGCCAGCAGCTTAATGACAGTGGAAGAGACCCAGTACTTC.

On this clonotype: Since the CDR3 does not end with the conserved phenylalanine or tryptophan, this likely comes from a read error. The chain links TRBV11-3 to TRBJ2-4; a weak D match, TRBD2 (5 bases). Per the germline V gene, CDR1 is SGHNT and CDR2 is YENEEA. The CDR3 runs to 15 residues. With 4 bases removed from V and 13 bases from J, the gap between germline ends came to 23 bases. As DNA, the CDR3 is TGTGCCAGCAGCTGGACCGCTTTGGGGTCGTGGGAGCAGTACTAC. This translates into CASSWTALGSWEQYY.

In this sample, this clonotype turned up a few times. CDR3 sequence: CASSRRTSGSLEQYF. In DNA, the CDR3 is TGTGCCAGCAGTCGCCGGACTAGCGGGAGCCTCGAGCAGTACTTC. The chain has TRBV2 and TRBJ2-7, with 13 bases that match TRBD2. Unmatched junction bases numbered 7, after V lost 5 bases and J lost 6 bases. Germline V lookup: CDR1 SNHLY, CDR2 FYNNEI. This CDR3 contains 15 residues.

The table lists this clonotype with many counts. The rearrangement uses TRBV4-1 and TRBJ2-7; 7 nucleotides line up with TRBD1. The CDR3 runs 14 residues. Trimming removed 3 bases from V and 1 base from J; junction bases left unmatched: 3. The germline V gene has CDR1 MGHRA and CDR2 YSYEKL. CDR3: CASSQRTGSYEQYF. CDR3 nucleotide sequence: TGCGCCAGCAGCCAGAGGACAGGATCCTACGAGCAGTACTTC.

This clonotype turned up a few times. This sequence may be a read error, since a much larger clone differs from it by one base. The chain combines TRBV20-1 with TRBJ2-7; either TRBD1 or TRBD2 may supply D (5 bases each). The CDR3 runs 14 residues. Germline loops: CDR1 DFQATT, CDR2 SNEGSKA (reference sequence). In nucleotides, the CDR3 is TGCAGTGCTAGAGATTGGGGGAGTAACTACGAGCTGTACTTC. Translation: CSARDWGSNYELYF.